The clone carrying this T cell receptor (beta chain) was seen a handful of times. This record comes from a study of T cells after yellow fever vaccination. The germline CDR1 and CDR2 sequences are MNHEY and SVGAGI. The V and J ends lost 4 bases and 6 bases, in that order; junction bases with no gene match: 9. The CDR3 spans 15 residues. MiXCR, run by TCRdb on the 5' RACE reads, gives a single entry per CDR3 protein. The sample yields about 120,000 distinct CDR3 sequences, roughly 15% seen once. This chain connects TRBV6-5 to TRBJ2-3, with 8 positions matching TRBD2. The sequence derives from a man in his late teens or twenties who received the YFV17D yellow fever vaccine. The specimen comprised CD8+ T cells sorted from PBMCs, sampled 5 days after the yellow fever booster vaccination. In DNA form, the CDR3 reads TGTGCCAGCAGTTCCCCGGGACTAGGCCCCGATACGCAGTATTTT. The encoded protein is CASSSPGLGPDTQYF.